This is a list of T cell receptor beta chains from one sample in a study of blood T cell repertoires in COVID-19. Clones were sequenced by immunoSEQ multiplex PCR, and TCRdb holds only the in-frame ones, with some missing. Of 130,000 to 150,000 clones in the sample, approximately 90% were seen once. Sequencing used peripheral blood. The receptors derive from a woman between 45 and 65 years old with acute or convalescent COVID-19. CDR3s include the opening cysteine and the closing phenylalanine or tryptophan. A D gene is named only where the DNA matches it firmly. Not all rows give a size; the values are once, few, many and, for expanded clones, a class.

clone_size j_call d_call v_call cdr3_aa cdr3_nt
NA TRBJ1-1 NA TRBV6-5 CASSSMTDRRAFF TGTGCCAGCAGTTCGATGACGGACAGAAGAGCTTTCTTT
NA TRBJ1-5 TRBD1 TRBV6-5 CASRIPGQGYQPQHF TGTGCCAGCAGGATACCGGGACAGGGGTATCAGCCCCAGCATTTT
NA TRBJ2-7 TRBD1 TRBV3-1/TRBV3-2 CASSQTGGQYF TGTGCCAGCAGCCAGACAGGGGGGCAGTACTTC
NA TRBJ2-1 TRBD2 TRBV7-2 CASSGRLAGGMDEQFF TGTGCCAGCAGCGGACGACTAGCGGGAGGGATGGATGAGCAGTTCTTC
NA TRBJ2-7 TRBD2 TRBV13 CASSRPGLVPYEQYF TGTGCCAGCAGCCGCCCGGGACTAGTTCCCTACGAGCAGTACTTC
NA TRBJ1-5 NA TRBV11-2 CASSLGRGGRSNQPQHF TGTGCCAGCAGCTTGGGGAGGGGAGGACGAAGCAATCAGCCCCAGCATTTT
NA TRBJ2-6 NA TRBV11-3 CASSSGGSGANVLTF TGTGCCAGCAGCTCCGGGGGCTCTGGGGCCAACGTCCTGACTTTC
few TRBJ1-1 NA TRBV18 CASSPSTYNTEAFF TGTGCCAGCTCACCGTCGACTTATAACACTGAAGCTTTCTTT
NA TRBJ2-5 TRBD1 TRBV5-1 CASSLEGGQTQYF TGCGCCAGCAGCTTGGAAGGGGGCCAGACCCAGTACTTC
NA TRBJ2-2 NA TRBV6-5 CASSPLGGELFF TGTGCCAGCAGCCCGCTCGGTGGGGAGCTGTTTTTT
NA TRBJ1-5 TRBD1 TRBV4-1 CASSQEGTVQNQPQHF TGCGCCAGCAGCCAAGAAGGGACAGTCCAAAATCAGCCCCAGCATTTT
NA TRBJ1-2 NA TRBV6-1 CASSESGGINIRYTF TGTGCCAGCAGTGAAAGTGGAGGCATTAATATCCGCTACACCTTC
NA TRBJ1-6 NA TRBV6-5 CASRSQGMNSPLHF TGTGCCAGCAGGTCACAGGGCATGAATTCACCCCTCCACTTT
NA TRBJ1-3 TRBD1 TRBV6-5 CASSSIQGSPGNTIYF TGTGCCAGCAGTTCCATACAGGGGTCCCCTGGAAACACCATATATTTT
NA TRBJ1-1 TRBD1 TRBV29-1 CSVFRTGGTEAFF TGCAGCGTCTTTCGGACAGGGGGCACTGAAGCTTTCTTT
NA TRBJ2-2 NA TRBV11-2 CASSFSQNTGELFF TGTGCCAGCAGCTTTTCACAGAACACCGGGGAGCTGTTTTTT
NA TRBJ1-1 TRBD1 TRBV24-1 CATSDSGTGTRNTEAFF TGTGCCACCAGTGATTCCGGGACAGGGACTCGAAACACTGAAGCTTTCTTT
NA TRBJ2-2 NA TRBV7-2 CASSLAPLAGELFF TGTGCCAGCAGCTTAGCTCCTCTGGCGGGCGAGCTGTTTTTT
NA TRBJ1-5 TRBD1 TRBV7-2 CASSPGQGNQPQHF TGTGCCAGCAGCCCCGGACAGGGCAACCAGCCCCAGCATTTT
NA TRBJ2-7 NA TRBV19 CASSIRGTTYEQYF TGTGCCAGTAGTATAAGGGGGACTACCTACGAGCAGTACTTC
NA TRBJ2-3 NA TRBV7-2 CASGKGAAVTDTQYF TGTGCCAGCGGTAAAGGGGCGGCCGTCACAGATACGCAGTATTTT
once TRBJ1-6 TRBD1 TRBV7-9 CASSLLGQGENSPLHF TGTGCCAGCAGCCTCCTCGGACAGGGCGAAAATTCACCCCTCCACTTT
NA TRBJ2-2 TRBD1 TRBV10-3 CAISASPGQGTAGELFF TGTGCCATCAGCGCCTCGCCCGGACAGGGTACGGCCGGGGAGCTGTTTTTT
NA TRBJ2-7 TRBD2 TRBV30 CAWTAALAGAYEQYF TGTGCCTGGACCGCAGCGTTAGCGGGGGCCTACGAGCAGTACTTC
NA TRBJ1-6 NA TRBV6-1 CASSDLLGGNSPLHF TGTGCCAGCAGTGACCTTCTAGGGGGAAATTCACCCCTCCACTTT
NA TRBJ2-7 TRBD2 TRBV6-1 CASSAGTSGPSSYEQYF TGTGCCAGCAGTGCCGGGACTAGCGGGCCTAGCTCCTACGAGCAGTACTTC
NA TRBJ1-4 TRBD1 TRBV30 CAWKPDREKLFF TGTGCCTGGAAGCCGGACAGGGAAAAACTGTTTTTT
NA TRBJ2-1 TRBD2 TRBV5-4 CASSPWGAGGRNEQFF TGTGCCAGCAGCCCCTGGGGAGCGGGAGGGCGAAATGAGCAGTTCTTC
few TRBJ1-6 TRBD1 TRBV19 CASSTDRDSPLHF TGTGCCAGTAGTACTGACAGGGATTCACCCCTCCACTTT
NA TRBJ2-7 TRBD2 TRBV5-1 CASSFGTSAYEQYF TGCGCCAGCAGCTTCGGGACTAGCGCCTACGAGCAGTACTTC
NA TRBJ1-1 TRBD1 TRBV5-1 CASSLVGQGASEAFF TGCGCCAGCAGCTTGGTCGGACAGGGGGCATCTGAAGCTTTCTTT
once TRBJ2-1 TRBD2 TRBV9 CASSPGVAGGPYNEQFF TGTGCCAGCAGCCCCGGGGTGGCGGGGGGCCCATACAATGAGCAGTTCTTC
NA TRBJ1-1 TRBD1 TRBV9 CASSIMGQVTTEAFF TGTGCCAGCAGCATTATGGGACAGGTCACCACTGAAGCTTTCTTT
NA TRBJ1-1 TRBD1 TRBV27 CASSSTGTAEAFF TGTGCCAGCAGTTCGACAGGGACCGCTGAAGCTTTCTTT
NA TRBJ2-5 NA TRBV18 CASSPSGSQETQYF TGTGCCAGCTCACCGTCGGGAAGCCAAGAGACCCAGTACTTC
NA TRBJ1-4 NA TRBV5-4 CASSLDGLYNEKLFF TGTGCCAGCAGCTTGGACGGACTATATAATGAAAAACTGTTTTTT
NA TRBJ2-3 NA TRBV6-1 CASSEMVATDTQYF TGTGCCAGCAGTGAAATGGTGGCCACAGATACGCAGTATTTT
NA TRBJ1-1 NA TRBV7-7 CASSLIGGANTEAFF TGTGCCAGCAGCTTAATCGGCGGGGCGAACACTGAAGCTTTCTTT
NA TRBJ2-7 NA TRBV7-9 CASSFLESTYEQYF TGTGCCAGCAGCTTCCTCGAGTCGACCTACGAGCAGTACTTC
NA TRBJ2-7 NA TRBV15 CATSRDRFGSSYEQYF TGTGCCACCAGCAGAGATAGGTTTGGGAGCTCCTACGAGCAGTACTTC
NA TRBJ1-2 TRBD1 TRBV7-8 CASSPGTGGYTF TGTGCCAGCAGTCCGGGGACAGGGGGCTACACCTTC
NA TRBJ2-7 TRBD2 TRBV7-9 CASSTGTSDRYEQYF TGTGCCAGCAGTACCGGGACTAGCGACCGCTACGAGCAGTACTTC
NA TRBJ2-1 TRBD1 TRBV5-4 CASSSPTGGSGNGYNEQFF TGTGCCAGCAGCTCGCCGACAGGGGGAAGCGGGAATGGCTACAATGAGCAGTTCTTC
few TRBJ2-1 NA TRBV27 CASIRDWPSNEQFF TGTGCCAGCATTAGGGACTGGCCATCGAATGAGCAGTTCTTC
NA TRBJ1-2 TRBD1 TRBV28 CASSNDRAEGYGYTF TGTGCCAGCAGCAATGACAGGGCAGAAGGTTATGGCTACACCTTC
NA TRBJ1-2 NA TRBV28 CASRSEPGLNYGYTF TGTGCCAGCAGATCTGAACCGGGACTAAACTATGGCTACACCTTC
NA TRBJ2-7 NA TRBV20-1 CSASMSRYEQYF TGCAGTGCTAGTATGTCCCGCTACGAGCAGTACTTC